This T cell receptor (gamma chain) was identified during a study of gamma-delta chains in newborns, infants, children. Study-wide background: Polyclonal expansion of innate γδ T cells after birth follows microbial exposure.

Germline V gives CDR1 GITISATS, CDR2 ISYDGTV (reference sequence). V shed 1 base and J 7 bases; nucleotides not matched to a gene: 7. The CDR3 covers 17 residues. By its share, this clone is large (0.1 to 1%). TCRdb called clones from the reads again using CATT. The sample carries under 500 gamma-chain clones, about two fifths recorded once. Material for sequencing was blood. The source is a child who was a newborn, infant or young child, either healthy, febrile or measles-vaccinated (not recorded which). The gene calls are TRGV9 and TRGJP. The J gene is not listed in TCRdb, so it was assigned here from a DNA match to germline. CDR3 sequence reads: CALWEVIRELGKKIKVF. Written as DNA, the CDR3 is TGTGCCTTGTGGGAGGTAATCCGCGAGTTGGGCAAAAAAATCAAGGTATTT.